These T cell receptor beta chains were read from a single sample in a study of PD-1 blockade in classical Hodgkin lymphoma. Generated by immunoSEQ multiplex PCR, the TCRdb table keeps only in-frame clones and is missing some. The table records around 40,000 clones, 78% of them present only once. The sample was peripheral blood mononuclear cells (PBMCs), taken at baseline. The receptors originated from a human donor with classical Hodgkin lymphoma. Both conserved end residues are trimmed from each CDR3. Each record gives: CDR3 length, V gene, CDR3 protein.

13 TRBV7-9 ASSLEAGGADEQF
14 TRBV9 ASSASPRDRVYEQY
13 TRBV7-2 ASSLAGQTGEKLF
13 TRBV7-2 ASSPDGRRTDTQY
13 TRBV5-1 ASSFGQVEAGELF
12 TRBV14 ASSQPQGVDTQY
10 TRBV7-3 ASSPQGNEQF
14 TRBV6-1 ASSESGGLFRSPLH
14 TRBV27 ASSLSLAGYTDTQY
13 TRBV7-2 ASSLVSGQGYEQY
14 TRBV6-5 ASSYSGGAASYEQY
12 TRBV5-1 ASSLEGAETEAF
10 TRBV27 ASSHGGETQY
11 TRBV9 ASSPGDNSPLH
13 TRBV6-6 ASSYRDLNTGELF
13 TRBV19 ASSTAVSANEKLF
11 TRBV6-1 ASTGTLAYEQY
13 TRBV18 ASSLFRDQAYEQY
12 TRBV5-1 ASSLGLGSDTQY
13 TRBV6-1 ASRDWADSNQPQH
12 TRBV13 ASSLSRSRYGYT
12 TRBV6-5 ASSKDTRLYEQY